The rows below give T cell receptor beta chains drawn from one sample of a study of T cell responses to AZD1222 COVID-19 vaccine. Only in-frame clones appear in the TCRdb table, and some are missing; sequencing was by immunoSEQ multiplex PCR. This repertoire shows nearly 95,000 clones, 80% to 90% found once; its top ten account for about 2.5%. The sample in question was peripheral blood, obtained 28 days after the second AZD1222 dose. These receptors were collected from an adult who received the AZD1222 COVID-19 vaccine. Each CDR3 is given with its conserved first and last residue. Fields, in order: V gene, D gene, clone size, J gene, CDR3 protein, CDR3 DNA. D genes are given only for firm matches. Size values are once, few and many counts, or a class for expanded clones, and some rows have none.

TRBV9	NA	NA	TRBJ1-2	CASSQILGGAGYTF	TGTGCCAGCAGCCAAATCCTAGGGGGGGCTGGCTACACCTTC
TRBV6-2/TRBV6-3	NA	NA	TRBJ1-5	CASSWRGSNQPQHF	TGTGCCAGCAGTTGGCGGGGTTCCAATCAGCCCCAGCATTTT
TRBV5-1	NA	NA	TRBJ1-2	CASSPGNMYGYTF	TGCGCCAGCAGTCCCGGTAATATGTATGGCTACACCTTC
TRBV10-3	NA	NA	TRBJ1-2	CAISDSEGNGGYTF	TGTGCCATCAGTGATTCGGAGGGTAACGGTGGCTACACCTTC
TRBV27	NA	few	TRBJ2-7	CASSLGPSDTYEQYF	TGTGCCAGCAGTTTAGGGCCTAGTGATACCTACGAGCAGTACTTC
TRBV6-1	NA	NA	TRBJ2-7	CASSEQGRGGYEQYF	TGTGCCAGCAGTGAACAGGGTAGGGGGGGTTACGAGCAGTACTTC
TRBV6-2/TRBV6-3	TRBD2	once	TRBJ2-3	CASSIPGLGLTDTQYF	TGTGCCAGCAGTATTCCGGGACTAGGACTAACAGATACGCAGTATTTT
TRBV7-9	TRBD2	NA	TRBJ2-3	CASSLTSGGPSTDTQYF	TGTGCCAGCAGCTTGACTAGCGGGGGCCCTAGCACAGATACGCAGTATTTT
TRBV7-9	TRBD1	NA	TRBJ1-2	CASSLADRANYGYTF	TGTGCCAGCAGCTTAGCTGACAGGGCGAACTATGGCTACACCTTC
TRBV18	NA	NA	TRBJ1-2	CASSQQENYGYTF	TGTGCCAGCTCACAGCAAGAAAACTATGGCTACACCTTC
TRBV3-1/TRBV3-2	NA	NA	TRBJ2-2	CASSRGPNTGELFF	TGTGCCAGCAGCCGGGGGCCGAACACCGGGGAGCTGTTTTTT
TRBV6-2/TRBV6-3	NA	NA	TRBJ1-2	CASSYSSRDYGYTF	TGTGCCAGCAGTTACTCGAGCAGGGACTATGGCTACACCTTC
TRBV7-3	TRBD2	NA	TRBJ2-1	CASSPGLASYNEQFF	TGTGCCAGCAGCCCGGGACTAGCGAGCTACAATGAGCAGTTCTTC
TRBV2	TRBD1	NA	TRBJ1-1	CASKRLGGSPEAFF	TGTGCCAGCAAGAGATTAGGGGGCTCCCCTGAAGCTTTCTTT
TRBV13	NA	NA	TRBJ2-5	CASSLGRMIQETQYF	TGTGCCAGCAGCTTGGGTAGAATGATACAAGAGACCCAGTACTTC
TRBV7-2	NA	NA	TRBJ1-5	CASSFYGDQPQHF	TGTGCCAGCAGCTTCTACGGTGATCAGCCCCAGCATTTT
TRBV6-1	NA	NA	TRBJ1-4	CASSEAPGANEKLFF	TGTGCCAGCAGTGAAGCCCCAGGGGCTAATGAAAAACTGTTTTTT
TRBV28	NA	NA	TRBJ1-5	CASSLHPGSGNQPQHF	TGTGCCAGCAGTTTACATCCGGGATCGGGCAATCAGCCCCAGCATTTT
TRBV28	TRBD1	once	TRBJ1-2	CASSARGRNYGYTF	TGTGCCAGCAGTGCTAGGGGGCGTAACTATGGCTACACCTTC
TRBV6-2/TRBV6-3	NA	NA	TRBJ1-2	CASSYSVEGAGGYTF	TGTGCCAGCAGTTACTCGGTGGAGGGAGCGGGTGGCTACACCTTC
TRBV29-1	TRBD1	NA	TRBJ1-2	CSVESRGIYGYTF	TGCAGCGTTGAAAGCAGGGGGATCTATGGCTACACCTTC
TRBV6-5	TRBD1	NA	TRBJ1-4	CASSPTTGSYEKLFF	TGTGCCAGCAGCCCAACGACAGGGAGTTATGAAAAACTGTTTTTT
TRBV6-5	NA	NA	TRBJ2-5	CASSSEGHLQETQYF	TGTGCCAGCAGTTCAGAGGGACACCTCCAAGAGACCCAGTACTTC
TRBV11-2	TRBD1	NA	TRBJ1-2	CASSSDRGSNYGYTF	TGTGCCAGCAGCTCGGACAGGGGAAGCAACTATGGCTACACCTTC
TRBV19	NA	NA	TRBJ1-1	CASSIAGGTEAFF	TGTGCCAGTAGTATAGCGGGGGGCACTGAAGCTTTCTTT
TRBV3-1/TRBV3-2	TRBD1	NA	TRBJ1-3	CASSQEIFRGRLLTGNTIYF	TGTGCCAGCAGCCAAGAAATCTTCAGGGGGCGACTTTTGACTGGAAACACCATATATTTT
TRBV2	TRBD2	NA	TRBJ2-3	CASYDRTSGMRTDTQYF	TGTGCCAGCTATGATCGGACTAGCGGGATGCGCACAGATACGCAGTATTTT
TRBV5-1	NA	NA	TRBJ2-7	CASSLGQDPYEQYF	TGCGCCAGCAGCTTGGGACAGGATCCCTACGAGCAGTACTTC
TRBV7-6	TRBD1	NA	TRBJ1-1	CASSLPSGTGGNTEAFF	TGTGCCAGCAGCTTACCCTCCGGGACAGGGGGCAACACTGAAGCTTTCTTT
TRBV19	TRBD1	NA	TRBJ1-5	CASSIPTGVRTQHF	TGTGCCAGTAGTATACCAACAGGGGTCAGGACCCAGCATTTT
TRBV19	NA	NA	TRBJ2-3	CAGLPFPAQYF	TGTGCCGGACTACCGTTCCCAGCGCAGTATTTT
TRBV9	TRBD1	NA	TRBJ2-7	CASSVGGQGAIYEQYF	TGTGCCAGCAGCGTAGGGGGACAGGGGGCAATCTACGAGCAGTACTTC
TRBV7-3	TRBD1	NA	TRBJ2-3	CASSGGTGRNTQYF	TGTGCCAGCAGCGGCGGGACAGGTCGGAATACGCAGTATTTT
TRBV11-2	NA	NA	TRBJ1-3	CASSLVGGSHRGNTIYF	TGTGCCAGCAGCTTAGTAGGAGGGTCCCATCGCGGAAACACCATATATTTT
TRBV12-3/TRBV12-4	TRBD2	NA	TRBJ2-2	CASSPEWGGLFF	TGTGCCAGCAGTCCGGAGTGGGGGGGGCTGTTTTTT
TRBV7-3	NA	NA	TRBJ1-1	CASSTGMNTEAFF	TGTGCCAGCTCCACGGGGATGAACACTGAAGCTTTCTTT
TRBV18	NA	NA	TRBJ2-1	CASSPGGNEQFF	TGTGCCAGCTCACCAGGGGGGAATGAGCAGTTCTTC
TRBV7-8	NA	once	TRBJ1-3	CASSSYRDPLSSGNTIYF	TGTGCCAGCAGCTCATACCGGGACCCGTTGAGCTCTGGAAACACCATATATTTT
TRBV3-1/TRBV3-2	NA	NA	TRBJ1-2	CASSQAIYGYTF	TGTGCCAGCAGCCAAGCTATTTATGGCTACACCTTC
TRBV19	TRBD1	NA	TRBJ1-5	CASSATGGHQPQHF	TGTGCCAGTAGCGCCACAGGGGGTCATCAGCCCCAGCATTTT
TRBV18	TRBD1	NA	TRBJ1-4	CASSPDRDRAPEKLFF	TGTGCCAGCTCACCCGACCGGGACAGGGCGCCTGAAAAACTGTTTTTT
TRBV7-9	NA	NA	TRBJ1-2	CASRRGGQKGTYGYTF	TGTGCCAGCAGGCGCGGGGGGCAAAAGGGGACGTATGGCTACACCTTC
TRBV15	NA	NA	TRBJ2-5	CATSRDHGRGETQYF	TGTGCCACCAGCAGAGACCACGGACGGGGGGAGACCCAGTACTTC
TRBV3-1/TRBV3-2	NA	NA	TRBJ2-2	CASSPRPGLNTGELFF	TGTGCCAGCAGCCCCCGACCTGGATTGAACACCGGGGAGCTGTTTTTT
TRBV4-2	TRBD1	NA	TRBJ1-6	CASSPGQENSPLHF	TGTGCCAGCAGCCCAGGACAGGAGAATTCACCCCTCCACTTT
TRBV3-1/TRBV3-2	NA	NA	TRBJ1-1	CASSLGLNTEAFF	TGTGCCAGCAGCCTGGGGTTGAACACTGAAGCTTTCTTT
TRBV4-1	NA	NA	TRBJ1-2	CASSQGEDYGYTF	TGCGCCAGCAGCCAAGGGGAAGATTATGGCTACACCTTC
TRBV2	TRBD1	once	TRBJ2-1	CASRSGQGGYNEQFF	TGTGCCAGCAGGAGTGGACAGGGGGGATACAATGAGCAGTTCTTC
TRBV14	NA	NA	TRBJ1-3	CASSEPGGGNTIYF	TGTGCCAGCAGCGAACCCGGAGGTGGAAACACCATATATTTT